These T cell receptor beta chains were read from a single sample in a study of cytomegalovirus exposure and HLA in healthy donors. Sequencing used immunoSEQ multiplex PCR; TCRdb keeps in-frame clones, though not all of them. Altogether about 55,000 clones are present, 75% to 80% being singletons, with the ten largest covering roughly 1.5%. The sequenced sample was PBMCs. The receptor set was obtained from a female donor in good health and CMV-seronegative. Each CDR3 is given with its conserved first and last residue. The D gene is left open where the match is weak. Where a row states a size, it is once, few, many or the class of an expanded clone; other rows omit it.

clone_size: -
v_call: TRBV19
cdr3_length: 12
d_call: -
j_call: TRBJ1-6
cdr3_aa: CASSIQNSPLHF
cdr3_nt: TGTGCCAGTAGTATCCAGAATTCACCCCTCCACTTT

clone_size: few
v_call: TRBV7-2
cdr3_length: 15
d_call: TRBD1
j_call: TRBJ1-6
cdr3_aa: CASSPPGQRASPLHF
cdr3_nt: TGTGCCAGCAGCCCTCCGGGACAGCGGGCCTCACCCCTCCACTTT

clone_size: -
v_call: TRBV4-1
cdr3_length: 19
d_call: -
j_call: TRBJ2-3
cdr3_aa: CASSQDSIERPLSTDTQYF
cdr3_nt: TGCGCCAGCAGCCAAGATTCAATAGAGCGGCCCCTAAGCACAGATACGCAGTATTTT

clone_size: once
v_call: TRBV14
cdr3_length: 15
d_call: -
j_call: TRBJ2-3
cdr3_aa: CASSQQLASTDTQYF
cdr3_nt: TGTGCCAGCAGCCAGCAACTAGCCAGCACAGATACGCAGTATTTT

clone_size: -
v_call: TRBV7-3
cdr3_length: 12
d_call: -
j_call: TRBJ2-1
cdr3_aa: CASSRRGSEQFF
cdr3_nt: TGTGCCAGCAGCCGTAGAGGAAGTGAGCAGTTCTTC

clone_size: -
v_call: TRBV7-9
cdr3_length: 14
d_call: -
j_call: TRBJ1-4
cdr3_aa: CASRPPDIREKLFF
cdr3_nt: TGTGCCAGCAGGCCCCCGGACATTCGGGAAAAACTGTTTTTT

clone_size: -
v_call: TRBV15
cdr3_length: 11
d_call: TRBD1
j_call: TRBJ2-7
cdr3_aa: CATSSRGTQYF
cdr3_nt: TGTGCCACCAGCAGCAGGGGGACGCAGTACTTC

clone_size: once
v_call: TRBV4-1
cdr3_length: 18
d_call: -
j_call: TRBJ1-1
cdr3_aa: CASSYGSGQGSLDTEAFF
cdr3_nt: TGCGCCAGCAGCTACGGGTCCGGGCAGGGTTCTCTAGACACTGAAGCTTTCTTT

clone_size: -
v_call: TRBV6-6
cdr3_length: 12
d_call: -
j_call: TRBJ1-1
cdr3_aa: CASMGQTPEAFF
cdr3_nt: TGTGCCAGCATGGGGCAGACCCCTGAAGCTTTCTTT

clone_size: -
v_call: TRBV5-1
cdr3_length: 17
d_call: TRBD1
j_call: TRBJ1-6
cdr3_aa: CASSPGQGSSYNSPLHF
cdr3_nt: TGCGCCAGCAGCCCTGGACAGGGCAGTTCCTATAATTCACCCCTCCACTTT

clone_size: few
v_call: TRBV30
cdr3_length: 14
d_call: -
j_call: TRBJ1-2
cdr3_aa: CAWIWQPTSGGYTF
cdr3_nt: TGTGCCTGGATATGGCAGCCAACCTCGGGGGGCTACACCTTC

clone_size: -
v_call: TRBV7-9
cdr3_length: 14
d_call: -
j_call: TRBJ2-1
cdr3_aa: CASSRDPSYNEQFF
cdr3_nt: TGTGCCAGCAGCCGGGATCCTTCCTACAATGAGCAGTTCTTC

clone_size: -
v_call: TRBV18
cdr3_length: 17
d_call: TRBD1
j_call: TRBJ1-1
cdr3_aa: CASSRWTGTVPDTEAFF
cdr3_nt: TGTGCCAGCTCACGGTGGACAGGGACGGTCCCGGACACTGAAGCTTTCTTT

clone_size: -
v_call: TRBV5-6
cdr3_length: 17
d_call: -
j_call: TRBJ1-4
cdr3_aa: CASSENRVGQFREKLFF
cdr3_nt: TGTGCCAGCAGCGAGAACCGGGTGGGTCAATTCCGTGAAAAACTGTTTTTT

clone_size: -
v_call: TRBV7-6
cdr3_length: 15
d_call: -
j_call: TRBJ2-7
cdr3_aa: CASSPLGAGRGEQYF
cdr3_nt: TGTGCCAGCAGCCCCCTCGGGGCCGGTAGGGGGGAGCAGTACTTC

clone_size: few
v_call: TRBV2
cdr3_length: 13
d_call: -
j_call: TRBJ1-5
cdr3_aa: CASSAQLNQPQHF
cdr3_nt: TGTGCCAGCAGTGCACAGCTCAATCAGCCCCAGCATTTT

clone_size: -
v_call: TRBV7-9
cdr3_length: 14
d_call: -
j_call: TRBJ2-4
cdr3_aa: CASSPPAGENIQYF
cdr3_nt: TGTGCCAGCAGCCCCCCGGCAGGGGAAAACATTCAGTACTTC

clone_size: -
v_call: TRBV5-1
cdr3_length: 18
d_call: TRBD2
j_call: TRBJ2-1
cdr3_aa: CASSMPTSGGRSYNEQFF
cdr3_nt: TGCGCCAGCAGCATGCCGACTAGCGGGGGTCGCTCCTACAATGAGCAGTTCTTC

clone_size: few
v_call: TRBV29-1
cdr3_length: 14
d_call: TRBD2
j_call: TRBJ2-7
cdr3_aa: CSVRLAGVPYEQYF
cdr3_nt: TGCAGCGTACGACTAGCGGGGGTACCCTACGAGCAGTACTTC

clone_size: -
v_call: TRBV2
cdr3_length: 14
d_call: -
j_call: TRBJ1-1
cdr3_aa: CASSRTEMNTEAFF
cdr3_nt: TGTGCCAGCAGCCGGACAGAGATGAACACTGAAGCTTTCTTT

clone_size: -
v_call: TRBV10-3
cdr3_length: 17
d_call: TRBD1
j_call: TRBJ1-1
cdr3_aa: CAISESRDRVGDTEAFF
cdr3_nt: TGTGCCATCAGTGAGAGTCGGGACAGGGTAGGTGACACTGAAGCTTTCTTT

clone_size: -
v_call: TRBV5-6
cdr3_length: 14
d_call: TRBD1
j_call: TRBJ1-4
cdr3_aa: CASSFDRGAGKLFF
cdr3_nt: TGTGCCAGCAGCTTCGACAGGGGTGCTGGAAAACTGTTTTTT

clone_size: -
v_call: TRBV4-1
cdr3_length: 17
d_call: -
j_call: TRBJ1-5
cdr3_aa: CASSQAIVGAGNQPQHF
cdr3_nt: TGCGCCAGCAGCCAGGCGATTGTGGGGGCAGGCAATCAGCCCCAGCATTTT

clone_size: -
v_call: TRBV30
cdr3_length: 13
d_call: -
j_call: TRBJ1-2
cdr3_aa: CAWGPGGGRGYTF
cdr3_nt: TGTGCCTGGGGGCCGGGGGGGGGACGCGGCTACACCTTC

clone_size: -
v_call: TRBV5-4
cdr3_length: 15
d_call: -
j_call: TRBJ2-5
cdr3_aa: CASSKLQGHQETQYF
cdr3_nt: TGTGCCAGCAGCAAACTACAGGGCCACCAAGAGACCCAGTACTTC

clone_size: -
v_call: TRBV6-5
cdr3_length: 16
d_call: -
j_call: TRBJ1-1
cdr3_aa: CASSYSKVSGNTEAFF
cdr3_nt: TGTGCCAGCAGTTACTCGAAGGTTTCAGGGAACACTGAAGCTTTCTTT

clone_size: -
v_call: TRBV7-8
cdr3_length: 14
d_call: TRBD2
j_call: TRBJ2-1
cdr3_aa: CASRLTSVGGEQFF
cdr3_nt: TGTGCCAGCAGGTTAACTAGCGTGGGGGGTGAGCAGTTCTTC

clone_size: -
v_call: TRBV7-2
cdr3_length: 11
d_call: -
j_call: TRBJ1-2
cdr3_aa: CASSRDYGYTF
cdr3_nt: TGTGCCAGCAGCCGGGACTATGGCTACACCTTC

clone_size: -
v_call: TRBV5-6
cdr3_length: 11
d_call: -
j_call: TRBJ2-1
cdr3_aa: CASSFGSEQFF
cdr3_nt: TGTGCCAGCAGCTTCGGGTCTGAGCAGTTCTTC

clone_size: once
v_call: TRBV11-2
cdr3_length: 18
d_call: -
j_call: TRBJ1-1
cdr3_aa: CASSLWVRGGEVNTEAFF
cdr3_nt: TGTGCCAGCAGCTTATGGGTTAGGGGTGGGGAGGTGAACACTGAAGCTTTCTTT

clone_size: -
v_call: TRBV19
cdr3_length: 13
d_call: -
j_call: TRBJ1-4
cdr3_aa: CASSNQRREKLFF
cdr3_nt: TGTGCCAGCTCTAACCAGAGGAGGGAAAAACTGTTTTTT